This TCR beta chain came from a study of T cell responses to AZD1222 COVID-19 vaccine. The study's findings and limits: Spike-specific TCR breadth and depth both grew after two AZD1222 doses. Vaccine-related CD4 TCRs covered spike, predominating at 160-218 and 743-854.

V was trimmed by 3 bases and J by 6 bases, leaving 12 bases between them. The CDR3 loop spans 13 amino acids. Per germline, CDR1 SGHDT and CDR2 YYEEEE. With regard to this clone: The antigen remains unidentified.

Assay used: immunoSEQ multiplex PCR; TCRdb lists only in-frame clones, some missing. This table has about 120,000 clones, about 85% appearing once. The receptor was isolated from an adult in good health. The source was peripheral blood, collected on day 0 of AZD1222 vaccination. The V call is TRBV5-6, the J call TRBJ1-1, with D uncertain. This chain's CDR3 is CASSSQPTAEAFF. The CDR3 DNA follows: TGTGCCAGCAGCTCACAGCCTACGGCTGAAGCTTTCTTT.